The clone carrying this T cell receptor beta chain was observed a few times. The antigen is unknown. The data belong to a study of T cell responses to AZD1222 COVID-19 vaccine. Study information: It was second doses at about 4 or about 12 weeks that were pooled.

V lost 4 bases, J lost 3 bases, and 12 bases lay in between. The CDR3 totals 15 residues. Per the germline V gene, CDR1 is KGHDR and CDR2 is SFDVKD. The protocol was immunoSEQ multiplex PCR, while the TCRdb copy is restricted to in-frame clones and leaves out a portion. The table records about 130,000 clones, over 75% of them present only once. General observations from the study: AZD1222 recipients seropositive at baseline numbered only six or seven. It was only after the peak T cell response that any repertoires were sampled. Most donors were white British and more were female, and clonal diversity was possibly underestimated.

This sequence originates from an adult in good health. The V gene is TRBV24-1, the J gene TRBJ2-1; D not certain. This specimen consisted of peripheral blood, obtained on day 0 of AZD1222 vaccination. This CDR3 is CATSDGATYYNEQFF. The CDR3 nucleotides read TGTGCCACCAGTGACGGCGCTACCTACTACAATGAGCAGTTCTTC.